The following is a T cell receptor beta chain sequence with its context. As yet, its antigen is unknown. Positive CCR7 selection of CD45RO-negative cells yielded the naive CD8 cells, and terminally differentiated effector memory CD45RA+ cells were excluded. The V and J ends lost 1 base and 5 bases respectively, with 8 bases between them. CDR1 and CDR2 (germline): WSHSY, SAAADI. The CDR3 spans 14 residues. The data are from a study of shared clonotypes between healthy human individuals. The overall study: Sampling drew on donors who were a couple of women and three men aged 18 to 49.

Study observations and caveats: As a rule, naive subsets had a larger estimated richness than memory subsets.

Data came from immunoSEQ multiplex PCR; TCRdb stores just in-frame clones and leaves some out. The sample records about 2.1 million clones, roughly 93% being singletons. This chain links TRBV10-2 with TRBJ2-2; D uncertain. The TCR sequence derives from a man between 18 and 35 years old in good health. Some clones in this sample may be carry-over from other donors' samples. Sequencing was carried out using naive CD8+ T cells from PBMCs. CDR3 region: CASSEFGLTGELFF. For the CDR3, the DNA is TGCGCCAGCAGTGAGTTTGGGTTGACCGGGGAGCTGTTTTTT.